Shown below are 3 T cell receptor beta chains from a single sample sequenced in a study of T cell responses to AZD1222 COVID-19 vaccine. Using immunoSEQ multiplex PCR, the repertoire was profiled, and TCRdb retains in-frame clones only, with some absent. The data hold tens of thousands of clones, with 88% observed a single time. Material: peripheral blood, obtained on day 0 of AZD1222 vaccination. The receptors were gathered from an adult in good health.

CDR3 sequence reads: CASSPRNQPQHF. Written as DNA, the CDR3 is TGTGCCAGTAGTCCCCGAAATCAGCCCCAGCATTTT. The chain recombines TRBV19 with TRBJ1-5; D not resolved. Trimming cost V 5 bases and J 4 bases, with 6 bases left between them. The CDR3 is 12 amino acids. Germline loops: CDR1 LNHDA, CDR2 SQIVND (reference sequence).

The V and J genes are TRBV3-1 (or the pseudogene TRBV3-2) and TRBJ2-2, with 8 bases identical to TRBD1. This CDR3 comprises 19 residues. The germline V gene encodes CDR1 LGHDT and CDR2 YNNKEL (reference sequence). V gave up 1 base and J gave up 3 bases; unmatched junction bases: 13. The CDR3 region has the DNA TGTGCCAGCAGCCAAGGTTACTCAGGGGGCAATATGGACACCGGGGAGCTGTTTTTT. This gives the protein CASSQGYSGGNMDTGELFF.

The rearrangement uses TRBV12-3 or TRBV12-4 and TRBJ2-7; 14 bases map to TRBD2. The CDR3 consists of 13 residues. The trim removed 5 bases at V and 12 bases at J, leaving 6 bases unmatched. This chain's CDR3 is CASSLGTSGSLYF. As DNA, the CDR3 is TGTGCCAGCAGTCTCGGGACTAGCGGGAGTCTGTACTTC.